This T cell receptor beta chain was documented in a study of siplizumab effects on memory and regulatory T cells. Study outcomes and limitations: Contribution to the alloresponse seemed major for naive T cells, which also seemed more diverse than memory cells. In siplizumab cultures, the suppressive function of proliferating Tregs remained unconfirmed. Roughly 75-95% of proliferating CD4+ or CD8+ clones defied assignment to a naive or memory phenotype.

Per the germline V gene, CDR1 is SGDLS and CDR2 is YYNGEE. The CDR3 contains 15 residues. Unmatched junction bases numbered 7, after V lost 3 bases and J lost 2 bases. A note on this clone: The target antigen is unknown.

Data came from immunoSEQ multiplex PCR; TCRdb stores just in-frame clones and leaves some out. The sample yields over 95,000 clones, 85% to 95% seen once. Sequenced sample: non-Treg CD4+ T cells sorted from blood. The V and J genes are TRBV9 and TRBJ2-5; 7 bases agree with TRBD2. The receptor comes from a human donor in good health. The CDR3 region is CASSGQPGGQETQYF. CDR3 DNA sequence: TGTGCCAGCAGCGGACAACCGGGAGGTCAAGAGACCCAGTACTTC. Using reference TRBV9 and TRBJ2-5 for the parts outside the CDR3, the full variable domain is DSGVTQTPKHLITATGQRVTLRCSPRSGDLSVYWYQQSLDQGLQFLIQYYNGEERAKGNILERFSAQQFPDLHSELNLSSLELGDSALYFCASSGQPGGQETQYFGPGTRLLVL.